This T cell receptor beta chain was recovered during a study of tumor-infiltrating lymphocytes in oesophageal squamous cell carcinoma. TCRdb itself ran the PCR reads through MiXCR, one entry per CDR3 protein. The table lists under 20,000 distinct CDR3 sequences, 30% to 50% of them singletons, with approximately 6.3% in the top ten. This CDR3 spans 16 amino acids. Trimming removed 5 bases from V and 3 bases from J; junction bases left unmatched: 6. CDR1 and CDR2 from the germline V gene are KGHSH and LQKENI. This clonotype was detected only a few times. The chain employs TRBV18 and TRBJ2-3, with 12 bases aligning to TRBD2. The sample taken for sequencing was blood. The TCR was taken from a male donor with esophageal squamous cell carcinoma. CDR3 loop: CASSSTSGGGTDTQYF. The CDR3 nucleotides are TGTGCCAGCTCATCGACTAGCGGGGGAGGTACAGATACGCAGTATTTT.